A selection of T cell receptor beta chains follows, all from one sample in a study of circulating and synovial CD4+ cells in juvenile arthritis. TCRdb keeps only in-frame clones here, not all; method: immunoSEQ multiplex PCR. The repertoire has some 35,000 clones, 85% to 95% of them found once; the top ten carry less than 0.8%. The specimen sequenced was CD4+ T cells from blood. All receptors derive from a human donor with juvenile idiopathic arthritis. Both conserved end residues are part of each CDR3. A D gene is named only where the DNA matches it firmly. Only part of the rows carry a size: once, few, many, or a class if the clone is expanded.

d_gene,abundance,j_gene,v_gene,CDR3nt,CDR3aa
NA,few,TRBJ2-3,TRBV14,TGTGCCAGCAGCCAGGCCGCCGCTGCGACTAGCACAGATACGCAGTATTTT,CASSQAAAATSTDTQYF
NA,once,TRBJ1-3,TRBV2,TGTGCCAGCAGTGTGGCCAGGAGGGAAACTGGAAACACCATATATTTT,CASSVARRETGNTIYF
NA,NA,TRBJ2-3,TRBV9,TGTGCCAGCAGCGCGAGCCCCCAGGGCACAGATACGCAGTATTTT,CASSASPQGTDTQYF
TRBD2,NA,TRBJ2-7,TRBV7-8,TGTGCCAGCAGCTTAGGACCGGGGGGGCCGGGTGGATACTTC,CASSLGPGGPGGYF
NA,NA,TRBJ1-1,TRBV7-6,TGTGCCAGCAGCCCATCAGGTCGGGGGAGCACTGAAGCTTTCTTT,CASSPSGRGSTEAFF
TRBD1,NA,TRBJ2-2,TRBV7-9,TGTGCCAGCAGCTTGGGACAGGGAATGAACACCGGGGAGCTGTTTTTT,CASSLGQGMNTGELFF
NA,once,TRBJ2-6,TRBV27,TGTGCCAGCAGTTCCCTAGAAGGGGCCGGGGCCAACGTCCTGACTTTC,CASSSLEGAGANVLTF
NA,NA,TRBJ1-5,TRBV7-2,TGTGCCAGCAGCTTTACAGGTAACCAGCCCCAGCATTTT,CASSFTGNQPQHF
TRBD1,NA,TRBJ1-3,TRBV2,TGTGCCAGCATTGGGACAGCAATTGGAAACACCATATATTTT,CASIGTAIGNTIYF
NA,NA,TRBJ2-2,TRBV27,TGTGCCAGCAGTTTTAGGGGCCGGAACACCGGGGAGCTGTTTTTT,CASSFRGRNTGELFF
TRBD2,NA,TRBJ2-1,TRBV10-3,TGTGCCATCAATGGCGGGGGGGCTGTAAATGAGCAGTTCTTC,CAINGGGAVNEQFF
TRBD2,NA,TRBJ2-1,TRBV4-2,TGTGCCAGCAGCCAAGATCGTGGACTAGCGGGGGGGATCTCCTACAATGAGCAGTTCTTC,CASSQDRGLAGGISYNEQFF
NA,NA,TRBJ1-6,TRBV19,TGTGCCAGTAGTATAGATGGGAGCTCCTATAATTCCCCCCTCCACTTT,CASSIDGSSYNSPLHF
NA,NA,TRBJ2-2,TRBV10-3,TGTGCCATCAGCGACCAGCTTCGGGGGACTCTTATTCCCGGGGAGCTGTTTTTT,CAISDQLRGTLIPGELFF
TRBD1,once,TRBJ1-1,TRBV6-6,TGTGCCAGCAGTTACCGAAGGGGACAGATGAACACTGAAGCTTTCTTT,CASSYRRGQMNTEAFF
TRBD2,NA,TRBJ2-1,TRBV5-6,TGTGCCAGCAGCTTGGCGGGGGGGCCACCCAATGAGCAGTTCTTC,CASSLAGGPPNEQFF
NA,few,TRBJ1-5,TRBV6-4,TGTGCCAGCAGTGACAGGGAGGGCAATCAGCCCCAGCATTTT,CASSDREGNQPQHF
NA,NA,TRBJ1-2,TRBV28,TGTGCCAGCAGTTTGAGGGTGCCTGGCTACACCTTC,CASSLRVPGYTF
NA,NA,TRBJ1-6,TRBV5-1,TGCGCCAGCAGCTTGGGTGCCGAGAGTTTGAATTCCCCCCTCCACTTT,CASSLGAESLNSPLHF
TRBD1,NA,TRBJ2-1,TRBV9,TGTGCCAGCAGCGGAAGGACAGGGGGCGGAGGTAATGAGCAGTTCTTC,CASSGRTGGGGNEQFF
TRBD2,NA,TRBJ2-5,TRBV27,TGTGCCAGCAGTGCCCGGACTAGCGGGGGCCTAGAGACCCAGTACTTC,CASSARTSGGLETQYF
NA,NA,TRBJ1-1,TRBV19,TGTGCCAGTAGTACTGGAGAGAACACTGAAGCTTTCTTT,CASSTGENTEAFF
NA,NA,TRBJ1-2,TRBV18,TGTGCCAGCTCACTTCTGGAATACAGGGATGGCTACACCTTC,CASSLLEYRDGYTF
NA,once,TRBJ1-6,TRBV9,TGTGCCAGCAGCGTTGGCGGGAGTAGCTCCTATAATTCCCCCCTCCACTTT,CASSVGGSSSYNSPLHF
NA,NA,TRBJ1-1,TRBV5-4,TGTGCCAGCAGCCCTCCACAGGGATACACTGAAGCTTTCTTT,CASSPPQGYTEAFF
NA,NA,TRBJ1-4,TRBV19,TGTGCCAGTAGTATAAGAGGGGGTGGAGGTGAAAAACTGTTTTTT,CASSIRGGGGEKLFF
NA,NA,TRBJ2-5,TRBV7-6,TGTGCCAGCAGCCCCTCCCTACTCCAAGAGACCCAGTACTTC,CASSPSLLQETQYF
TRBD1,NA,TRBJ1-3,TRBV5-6,TGTGCCAGCCAGGGGGTGGGCAGAAACACCATATATTTT,CASQGVGRNTIYF
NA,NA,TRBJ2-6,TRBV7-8,TGTGCCAGCAGCAACAGGGTATCTGGGGCCAACGTCCTGACTTTC,CASSNRVSGANVLTF
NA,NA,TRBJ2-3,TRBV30,TGTGCCTGGAGAAGGGGCCCCACAGATACGCAGTATTTT,CAWRRGPTDTQYF
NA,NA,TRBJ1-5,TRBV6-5,TGTGCCAGCAGTTATGGAGGGGGCAATCAGCCCCAGCATTTT,CASSYGGGNQPQHF
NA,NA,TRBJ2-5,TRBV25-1,TGTGCCAGCAGTGAATCGGAGGGGAGGTTCGGGGAGACCCAGTACTTC,CASSESEGRFGETQYF
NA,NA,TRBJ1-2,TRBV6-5,TGTGCCAGCAGCCCCCGGGAACAGAACTATGGCTACACCTTC,CASSPREQNYGYTF
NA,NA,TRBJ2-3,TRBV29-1,TGCAGCGTTGATAGGGACTCAGATACGCAGTATTTT,CSVDRDSDTQYF
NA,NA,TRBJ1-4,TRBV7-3,TGTGCCAGCAGCTTCGGGGAGGGGGAAAAACTGTTTTTT,CASSFGEGEKLFF
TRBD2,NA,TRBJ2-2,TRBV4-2,TGTGCCAGCAGCCAAGGGGCGACTAGCGGGGGGGCAGGCACCGGGGAGCTGTTTTTT,CASSQGATSGGAGTGELFF
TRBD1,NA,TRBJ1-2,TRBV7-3,TGTGCCAGCAGCCCGGGACAGGGGAATGGCTACACCTTC,CASSPGQGNGYTF
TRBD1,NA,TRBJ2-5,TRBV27,TGTGCCAGCAGCCCCCGACAGGGGGCAATTGGGGAGACCCAGTACTTC,CASSPRQGAIGETQYF
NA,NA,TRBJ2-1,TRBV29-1,TGCAGCGTTGAGCTACAGTTTAAGATCGATGAGCAGTTCTTC,CSVELQFKIDEQFF
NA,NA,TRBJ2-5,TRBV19,TGTGCCAGTAGTATAAACCCAGGGGCCCAAGAGACCCAGTACTTC,CASSINPGAQETQYF
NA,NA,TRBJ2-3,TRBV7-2,TGTGCCAGCAGCTCCGGGGTCGGCACAGATACGCAGTATTTT,CASSSGVGTDTQYF
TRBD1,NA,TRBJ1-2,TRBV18,TGTGCCAGCTCACCGGGACAGGGATCGGGTTTGGACTATGGCTACACCTTC,CASSPGQGSGLDYGYTF
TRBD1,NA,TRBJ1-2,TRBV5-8,TGTGCCAGCAGCTGGCGACCGGGACAGGGGGCAGGCTATGGCTACACCTTC,CASSWRPGQGAGYGYTF
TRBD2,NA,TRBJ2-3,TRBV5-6,TGTGCCAGCAGCTCCGGAGTGGCTAGCGGGGGCTTCGGCACAGATACGCAGTATTTT,CASSSGVASGGFGTDTQYF
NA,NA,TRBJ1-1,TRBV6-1,TGTGCCAGCAGTGCCCGGACAGACACTGAAGCTTTCTTT,CASSARTDTEAFF
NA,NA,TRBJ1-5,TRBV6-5,TGTGCCAGCGGAAAGACAGGTCAGCCCCAGCATTTT,CASGKTGQPQHF
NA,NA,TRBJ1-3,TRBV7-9,TGTGCCAGCAGCTTAGCTCAGGCGAGCTCTGGAAACACCATATATTTT,CASSLAQASSGNTIYF
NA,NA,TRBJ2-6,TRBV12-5,TGTGCTAGTGGTTGGCAGGGGACTACACCTGGGGCCAACGTCCTGACTTTC,CASGWQGTTPGANVLTF
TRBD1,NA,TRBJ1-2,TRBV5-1,TGCGCCAGCAGCTTGGGCGGGACAGGGATTGACTATGGCTACACCTTC,CASSLGGTGIDYGYTF
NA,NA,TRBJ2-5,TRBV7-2,TGTGCCAGCAGCCCTAGGGGCCAAGAGACCCAGTACTTC,CASSPRGQETQYF
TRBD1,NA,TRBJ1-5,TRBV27,TGTGCCAGCAGTTTGTTCTGGGACAGGGGAAGCAATCAGCCCCAGCATTTT,CASSLFWDRGSNQPQHF
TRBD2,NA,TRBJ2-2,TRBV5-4,TGTGCCAGCAGCCCGGCGGAGCGGGGGGGCCGTCAAACCGGGGAGCTGTTTTTT,CASSPAERGGRQTGELFF
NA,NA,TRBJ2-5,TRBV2,TGTGCCAGCATGGGAGGAAAAGCCCAAGAGACCCAGTACTTC,CASMGGKAQETQYF
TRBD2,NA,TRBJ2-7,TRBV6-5,TGTGCCAGCAGTACCACTCGGGGAGGGTCCTACGAGCAGTACTTC,CASSTTRGGSYEQYF